Listed below are T cell receptor beta chains from one sample, sequenced in a study of radiation and T cells in renal cell carcinoma. Sequencing used immunoSEQ multiplex PCR; TCRdb keeps in-frame clones, though not all of them. The sample yields some 130,000 clones, 70% to 90% seen once. The specimen comprised blood, sampled from a patient whose treatment included radiotherapy and nephrectomy. These receptor sequences come from a woman in her 70s with renal cell carcinoma. Both conserved end residues are part of each CDR3. The D gene is left open where the match is weak. For some rows the clone size is stated as once, few or many, or as a class when expanded; others skip it.

size,V,D,J,CDR3,DNA
few,TRBV19,TRBD1,TRBJ1-2,CASRAQGEVGYGYTF,TGTGCCAGTAGGGCCCAGGGGGAGGTTGGCTATGGCTACACCTTC
-,TRBV5-1,-,TRBJ2-1,CASSQRILSYNEQFF,TGCGCCAGCAGCCAACGGATTCTCTCCTACAATGAGCAGTTCTTC
-,TRBV6-4,-,TRBJ2-3,CASSVGSGTDTQYF,TGTGCCAGCAGTGTTGGTAGCGGCACAGATACGCAGTATTTT
-,TRBV27,-,TRBJ1-4,CASSSLNEKLFF,TGTGCCAGCAGTTCTCTCAATGAAAAACTGTTTTTT
-,TRBV15,-,TRBJ2-3,CATSRDQERRHTQYF,TGTGCCACCAGCAGAGATCAGGAGCGGAGGCATACGCAGTATTTT
-,TRBV5-5,-,TRBJ2-7,CASSLYGRAYEQYF,TGTGCCAGCAGCTTGTACGGCCGAGCCTACGAGCAGTACTTC
-,TRBV15,-,TRBJ1-2,CATSRGAGRNGYTF,TGTGCCACCAGCAGAGGGGCAGGGCGGAATGGCTACACCTTC
-,TRBV2,TRBD1,TRBJ1-1,CASSGQGMGDTEAFF,TGTGCCAGCAGCGGACAGGGAATGGGGGACACTGAAGCTTTCTTT
-,TRBV2,TRBD2,TRBJ2-2,CASRYSGEKPGELFF,TGTGCCAGCAGATATAGCGGGGAAAAACCCGGGGAGCTGTTTTTT
-,TRBV10-3,TRBD1,TRBJ1-2,CAIRADRGEFYGYTF,TGTGCCATCAGGGCGGACAGGGGCGAATTCTATGGCTACACCTTC
-,TRBV5-4,-,TRBJ1-1,CASTTLGVGEAFF,TGTGCCAGCACCACCTTAGGGGTTGGTGAAGCTTTCTTT
-,TRBV28,TRBD2,TRBJ2-3,CASSLQGTTTDTQYF,TGTGCCAGCAGTTTACAAGGGACTACCACAGATACGCAGTATTTT
-,TRBV10-3,TRBD2,TRBJ2-3,CAVSGGWTDTQYF,TGTGCCGTTAGCGGGGGGTGGACAGATACGCAGTATTTT
-,TRBV6-5,-,TRBJ2-5,CASSYASQGRVKDF,TGTGCCAGCAGTTACGCATCCCAGGGTAGAGTCAAAGACTTC
once,TRBV6-6,-,TRBJ2-2,CASSGGAVTGELFF,TGTGCCAGCAGTGGGGGGGCGGTCACCGGGGAGCTGTTTTTT
-,TRBV7-3,TRBD2,TRBJ2-3,CASSLQAGVTDTQYF,TGTGCCAGCAGTCTCCAGGCGGGGGTCACAGATACGCAGTATTTT
-,TRBV5-1,TRBD1,TRBJ2-6,CASSLPGQGYSGANVLTF,TGCGCCAGCAGCTTGCCGGGACAGGGATACTCTGGGGCCAACGTCCTGACTTTC
-,TRBV5-4,TRBD2,TRBJ2-1,CASSLAGTRTYNEQFF,TGTGCCAGCAGCTTGGCCGGGACTAGAACCTACAATGAGCAGTTCTTC
-,TRBV6-5,-,TRBJ1-1,CASSYARFNTEAFF,TGTGCCAGCAGTTACGCCCGGTTTAACACTGAAGCTTTCTTT
few,TRBV5-1,-,TRBJ2-5,CASSLGMETQYF,TGCGCCAGCAGCTTGGGTATGGAGACCCAGTACTTC
-,TRBV11-2,-,TRBJ2-3,CASSLVRDTQYF,TGTGCCAGCAGCTTAGTGCGAGATACGCAGTATTTT
-,TRBV6-5,-,TRBJ2-3,CASSKLVTDTQYF,TGTGCCAGCAGTAAACTAGTGACAGATACGCAGTATTTT
-,TRBV28,TRBD1,TRBJ1-1,CASSLSGGSRRTEAFF,TGTGCCAGCAGTTTATCAGGGGGCAGTCGACGGACTGAAGCTTTCTTT
-,TRBV7-2,-,TRBJ1-5,CASSYVGHSNQPQHF,TGTGCCAGCAGCTACGTCGGTCATAGCAATCAGCCCCAGCATTTT
few,TRBV19,-,TRBJ1-1,CASSIDTLNTEAFF,TGTGCCAGTAGTATAGACACTCTGAACACTGAAGCTTTCTTT
-,TRBV9,TRBD2,TRBJ2-1,CASSRLAASSYNEQFF,TGTGCCAGCAGCCGACTAGCGGCCAGCTCCTACAATGAGCAGTTCTTC
-,TRBV28,-,TRBJ1-1,CASSFGTYYTEAFF,TGTGCCAGCAGTTTCGGGACTTACTACACTGAAGCTTTCTTT
-,TRBV5-4,-,TRBJ1-2,CASSPARGGYGYTF,TGTGCCAGCAGCCCTGCCAGGGGCGGATATGGCTACACCTTC
once,TRBV2,-,TRBJ2-1,CASSDPLPSNEQFF,TGTGCCAGCAGTGACCCCCTACCCAGTAATGAGCAGTTCTTC
-,TRBV6-5,-,TRBJ1-3,CASSGGVENTIYF,TGTGCCAGCAGTGGGGGAGTGGAAAACACCATATATTTT
-,TRBV2,-,TRBJ1-6,CASSEIPGQSSYNSPLHF,TGTGCCAGCAGTGAAATCCCCGGCCAGAGCTCCTATAATTCACCCCTCCACTTT
-,TRBV5-8,-,TRBJ1-6,CASSLAGWNSPLHF,TGTGCCAGCAGCTTGGCAGGGTGGAATTCACCCCTCCACTTT
-,TRBV6-6,-,TRBJ1-2,CASSYVGAARYGYTF,TGTGCCAGCAGTTACGTGGGGGCGGCGCGGTATGGCTACACCTTC
-,TRBV7-3,-,TRBJ2-3,CASSLSLASDTQYF,TGTGCCAGCAGCTTAAGTCTAGCCTCCGATACGCAGTATTTT
-,TRBV2,-,TRBJ1-1,CASSEEWRGTEAFF,TGTGCCAGCAGTGAAGAATGGAGGGGCACTGAAGCTTTCTTT
-,TRBV7-9,-,TRBJ1-1,CASSLAGDGTEAFF,TGTGCCAGCAGCTTAGCCGGGGACGGCACTGAAGCTTTCTTT
-,TRBV23-1,TRBD1,TRBJ1-1,CASSQLGGRGREMNTEAFF,TGCGCCAGCAGTCAATTGGGGGGCAGGGGGCGGGAGATGAACACTGAAGCTTTCTTT
-,TRBV7-6,TRBD2,TRBJ2-5,CASSLGLAGGQKTQYF,TGTGCCAGCAGCTTAGGACTAGCGGGGGGGCAGAAGACCCAGTACTTC
-,TRBV14,-,TRBJ2-7,CASSQDVAWDEQYF,TGTGCCAGCAGCCAAGATGTGGCGTGGGACGAGCAGTACTTC
-,TRBV6-1,-,TRBJ2-1,CASSEPTGRLYNEQFF,TGTGCCAGCAGTGAACCCACAGGGCGGCTCTACAATGAGCAGTTCTTC
-,TRBV9,-,TRBJ2-1,CASSVGSGLGMSSYNEQFF,TGTGCCAGCAGCGTAGGCAGCGGCCTGGGTATGAGCTCCTACAATGAGCAGTTCTTC
-,TRBV5-1,-,TRBJ2-1,CASSLSSSYNEQFF,TGCGCCAGCAGCTTGAGCAGCTCCTACAATGAGCAGTTCTTC
-,TRBV7-2,-,TRBJ1-1,CASSLPGGNTEAFF,TGTGCCAGCAGCTTACCCGGGGGGAACACTGAAGCTTTCTTT
-,TRBV6-6,-,TRBJ1-3,CASSYAQVLPGNTIYF,TGTGCCAGCAGCTATGCTCAGGTTCTTCCTGGAAACACCATATATTTT
-,TRBV5-1,TRBD1,TRBJ1-5,CASSLGQGANQPQHF,TGCGCCAGCAGCTTAGGACAGGGGGCGAATCAGCCCCAGCATTTT
-,TRBV5-5,-,TRBJ2-4,CASSLDAGSQNIQYF,TGTGCCAGCAGCTTGGACGCGGGGTCGCAAAACATTCAGTACTTC